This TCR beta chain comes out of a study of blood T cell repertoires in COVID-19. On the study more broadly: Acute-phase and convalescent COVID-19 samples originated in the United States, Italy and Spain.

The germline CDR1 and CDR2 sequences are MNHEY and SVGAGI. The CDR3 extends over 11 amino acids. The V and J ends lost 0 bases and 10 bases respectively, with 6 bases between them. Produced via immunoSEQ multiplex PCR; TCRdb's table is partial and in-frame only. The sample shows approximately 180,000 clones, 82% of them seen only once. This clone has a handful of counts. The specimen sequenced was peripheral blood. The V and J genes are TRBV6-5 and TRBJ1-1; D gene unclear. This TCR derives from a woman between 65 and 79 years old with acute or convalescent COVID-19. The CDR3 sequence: CASSYSSRAFF. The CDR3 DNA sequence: TGTGCCAGCAGTTACTCTAGCAGAGCTTTCTTT.